This TCR beta chain derives from a study of T-cell reconstitution after alpha-beta-depleted transplantation in children. A library of TCRbeta sequences, prepared with unique molecular identifiers, was generated. TCRdb redid the calling of the PCR reads with MiXCR, one entry per CDR3 protein. The profile shows about 78,000 distinct CDR3 sequences, 12% to 15% of them singletons. The study, taken as a whole, reports: It was newly produced T cells that mostly accounted for T-cell counts and diversity one year after transplant. Surviving recipient T cells and thymic progenitors produced the high day-60 TCRbeta diversity seen in some patients. There were reportedly several hundred expanded graft clones from which alpha-beta T cells came about two months after transplant.

Turning to this clonotype: Its target is not known.

The V gene's germline CDR1 is DFQATT and CDR2 SNEGSKA (reference sequence). Trimming shortened V by 4 bases and J by 11 bases, and 21 bases separated the two germline ends. The CDR3 is made up of 14 amino acids. The genes are TRBV20-1 and TRBJ2-1; D assignment may be TRBD1 or TRBD2 (9 bases each). The specimen comprised PBMCs, mostly from graft donor cells, sampled 180 days after TCRalphabeta/CD19-depleted stem cell transplant. The clonotype was recovered from a male patient under 10 years old who had a stem cell transplant for acute lymphoblastic leukemia, so the T cells may come from the graft donor. For the CDR3, the DNA is TGCAGTGCTAACAGGGGGCCTAGCGGGACCCAGCAGTTCTTC. It yields the protein CSANRGPSGTQQFF.